Listed below are T cell receptor beta chains from one sample, sequenced in a study of T cells in Graves' hyperthyroidism and ophthalmopathy. One entry per CDR3 protein, called by TCRdb with MiXCR from the multiplex PCR reads. The sample includes 160,000 or so distinct CDR3 sequences, 9.4% of them seen just once. Sample: blood. These receptors came from a woman younger than 30 with Graves' hyperthyroidism that later progressed to Graves' ophthalmopathy. The CDR3 runs from the conserved cysteine through the conserved F or W. The D gene is left open where the match is weak. A clone size is listed for some rows: how often the clone was seen (once, few, many), or a class if it is expanded.

v_gene	j_gene	d_gene	len	abundance	CDR3aa	CDR3nt
TRBV9	TRBJ2-1	NA	13	many	CASSVGRSFEQFF	TGTGCCAGCAGCGTAGGTAGATCCTTTGAGCAGTTCTTC
TRBV10-3	TRBJ1-2	NA	13	few	CAIRDRRDYGYTF	TGTGCCATCCGGGACCGTCGGGACTATGGCTACACCTTC
TRBV18	TRBJ2-5	NA	13	many	CASSPMGRETQYF	TGTGCCAGCTCACCGATGGGGCGAGAGACCCAGTACTTC
TRBV10-2	TRBJ2-6	NA	16	many	CASSEPSYSGANVLTF	TGCGCCAGCAGTGAGCCCAGTTACTCTGGGGCCAACGTCCTGACTTTC
TRBV9	TRBJ2-7	NA	14	NA	CASSVVAGPYEQYF	TGTGCCAGCAGCGTAGTGGCGGGCCCCTACGAGCAGTACTTC
TRBV27	TRBJ2-1	NA	14	many	CATIPGHDFNEQFF	TGTGCCACGATCCCGGGACATGACTTCAATGAGCAGTTCTTC
TRBV15	TRBJ2-5	NA	17	NA	CATSLGFRTGLGETQYF	TGTGCCACCAGCCTCGGATTTAGAACAGGGTTGGGAGAGACCCAGTACTTC
TRBV2	TRBJ1-2	NA	13	NA	CASREDTLVVFTF	TGTGCCAGCAGAGAGGACACCTTGGTTGTGTTCACCTTC
TRBV10-3	TRBJ2-4	TRBD1	15	NA	CAISEYDRVRNIQYF	TGTGCCATCAGTGAGTATGACAGGGTGAGAAACATTCAGTACTTC
TRBV19	TRBJ1-5	NA	16	many	CASSTPAAGVHQPQHF	TGTGCCAGTAGTACCCCTGCGGCGGGGGTTCATCAGCCCCAGCATTTT
TRBV5-6	TRBJ2-1	NA	14	few	CASSLRTVINEQFF	TGTGCCAGCAGCTTGAGGACCGTGATAAATGAGCAGTTCTTC
TRBV6-1	TRBJ1-1	NA	14	many	CASRNRVLNTEAFF	TGTGCCAGCAGGAACAGGGTTTTGAACACTGAAGCTTTCTTT
TRBV20-1	TRBJ2-7	NA	13	NA	CSAYGPSSYEQYF	TGCAGTGCGTATGGACCGAGCTCCTACGAGCAGTACTTC
TRBV12-3/TRBV12-4	TRBJ1-4	TRBD1	17	many	CASSLGQGGATNEKLFF	TGTGCCAGCAGTTTGGGACAGGGGGGCGCAACTAATGAAAAACTGTTTTTT
TRBV7-9	TRBJ1-2	NA	14	many	CASSPPDGSRGYTF	TGTGCCAGCAGCCCCCCGGACGGAAGCCGGGGCTACACCTTC
TRBV28	TRBJ2-1	TRBD1	14	many	CASNSLLGQGEQFF	TGTGCCAGCAATTCCTTACTCGGACAGGGTGAGCAGTTCTTC
TRBV7-6	TRBJ1-4	NA	18	many	CASSLDPVWGATNEKLFF	TGTGCCAGCAGCTTAGACCCCGTATGGGGCGCAACTAATGAAAAACTGTTTTTT
TRBV19	TRBJ2-3	NA	14	few	CASSRRDPTDTQYF	TGTGCCAGTAGCAGGCGGGACCCCACAGATACGCAGTATTTT
TRBV20-1	TRBJ1-1	NA	13	many	CSARLIENTEAFF	TGCAGTGCTAGATTAATTGAGAACACTGAAGCTTTCTTT
TRBV12-3/TRBV12-4	TRBJ1-1	NA	15	many	CASSLVVGQNTEAFF	TGTGCCAGCAGTTTAGTTGTAGGGCAAAACACTGAAGCTTTCTTT
TRBV7-8	TRBJ1-5	TRBD1	17	many	CASSLNRNRGANQPQHF	TGTGCCAGCAGCCTCAATAGAAACAGGGGAGCCAATCAGCCCCAGCATTTT
TRBV14	TRBJ1-2	NA	14	few	CASSQFHIGDGYTF	TGTGCCAGCAGCCAATTTCATATAGGGGATGGCTACACCTTC
TRBV18	TRBJ1-5	NA	15	many	CASSPGEGLFQPQHF	TGTGCCAGCTCACCCGGGGAAGGGTTGTTTCAGCCCCAGCATTTT
TRBV19	TRBJ2-1	NA	15	many	CASSIEWREGGEQFF	TGTGCCAGTAGTATAGAGTGGCGGGAAGGGGGTGAGCAGTTCTTC
TRBV5-6	TRBJ1-5	NA	14	many	CASSLWGSNQPQHF	TGTGCCAGCAGCTTGTGGGGTAGCAATCAGCCCCAGCATTTT
TRBV7-8	TRBJ1-2	NA	14	many	CASSLGSGVSGYTF	TGTGCCAGCAGCTTAGGATCTGGGGTTAGTGGCTACACCTTC
TRBV18	TRBJ2-4	NA	16	many	CASSPPVAVVGNIQYF	TGTGCCAGCTCACCACCGGTAGCAGTTGTGGGAAACATTCAGTACTTC
TRBV20-1	TRBJ2-7	NA	11	many	CSASQRDEQYF	TGCAGTGCTAGCCAAAGGGACGAGCAGTACTTC
TRBV5-6	TRBJ2-7	TRBD1	15	many	CASSPTGQGTYEQYF	TGTGCCAGCAGCCCGACGGGACAGGGGACCTACGAGCAGTACTTC
TRBV2	TRBJ2-7	NA	14	many	CASTPRGTSYEQYF	TGTGCCAGCACCCCCAGGGGAACCTCCTACGAGCAGTACTTC
TRBV6-1	TRBJ2-3	NA	11	many	CASSEEVTQYF	TGTGCCAGCAGTGAAGAGGTTACGCAGTATTTT
TRBV27	TRBJ2-7	NA	14	few	CASSYGPSSYEQYF	TGTGCCAGCAGTTACGGACCTAGCTCCTACGAGCAGTACTTC
TRBV6-5	TRBJ1-1	NA	14	many	CASSYRTENTEAFF	TGTGCCAGCAGTTACAGGACAGAGAACACTGAAGCTTTCTTT
TRBV12-3/TRBV12-4	TRBJ1-6	TRBD1	15	many	CASRQGPGFNSPLHF	TGTGCCAGCAGACAGGGGCCTGGTTTTAATTCACCCCTCCACTTT
TRBV6-2/TRBV6-3	TRBJ2-7	NA	14	many	CASSYAGTIYEQYF	TGTGCCAGCAGTTACGCGGGAACCATCTACGAGCAGTACTTC
TRBV7-9	TRBJ2-7	NA	13	many	CASSPEWLYEQYF	TGTGCCAGCAGCCCCGAATGGCTGTACGAGCAGTACTTC
TRBV9	TRBJ1-1	NA	15	few	CASSASGQRNTEAFF	TGTGCCAGCAGCGCCAGCGGACAGAGGAACACTGAAGCTTTCTTT
TRBV28	TRBJ2-2	TRBD1	14	NA	CASRWTGNTGELFF	TGTGCCAGCCGTTGGACAGGGAACACCGGGGAGCTGTTTTTT
TRBV7-2	TRBJ1-2	NA	16	many	CASSSQGTAVHYGYTF	TGTGCCAGCAGCTCCCAAGGGACGGCCGTCCACTATGGCTACACCTTC
TRBV12-3/TRBV12-4	TRBJ2-3	TRBD2	23	NA	CASSLVSYELAGGTKKGTDTQYF	TGTGCCAGCAGTTTAGTATCCTATGAACTAGCGGGGGGGACAAAAAAGGGGACAGATACGCAGTATTTT
TRBV6-2/TRBV6-3	TRBJ2-5	NA	12	many	CASRPGQNTQYF	TGTGCCAGCAGACCGGGACAAAATACCCAGTACTTC
TRBV13	TRBJ2-7	TRBD1	16	many	CASSLGGTGIHYEQYF	TGTGCCAGCAGCTTAGGGGGGACAGGGATCCACTACGAGCAGTACTTC
TRBV14	TRBJ1-1	NA	13	many	CASSQVSLGEAFF	TGTGCCAGCAGCCAAGTGTCTCTTGGGGAAGCTTTCTTT
TRBV13	TRBJ2-5	NA	14	many	CASSLGGSRETQYF	TGTGCCAGCAGCTTAGGAGGTAGCAGGGAGACCCAGTACTTC
TRBV5-4	TRBJ1-1	NA	17	NA	CASSLDSGIFGVGEAFF	TGTGCCAGCAGCTTGGATTCGGGGATCTTTGGAGTAGGTGAAGCTTTCTTT
TRBV6-4	TRBJ2-3	TRBD1	14	NA	CASSRQGDTDTQYF	TGTGCCAGCAGCCGACAGGGGGACACAGATACGCAGTATTTT
TRBV19	TRBJ1-1	TRBD1	12	many	CASRQGASEAFF	TGTGCCAGTCGACAGGGGGCGAGTGAAGCTTTCTTT
TRBV9	TRBJ2-2	NA	13	few	CASTPGAAGELFF	TGTGCCAGCACCCCGGGGGCGGCCGGGGAGCTGTTTTTT
TRBV2	TRBJ1-2	NA	14	NA	CAGSEVSAGFGYTF	TGTGCCGGCAGTGAAGTCTCGGCAGGATTTGGCTACACCTTC
TRBV28	TRBJ1-2	NA	11	many	CASKDLWGYTF	TGTGCCAGCAAGGACCTATGGGGCTACACCTTC
TRBV6-1	TRBJ2-6	NA	13	many	CASSSSGANVLTF	TGTGCCAGCAGTTCATCTGGGGCCAACGTCCTGACTTTC
TRBV19	TRBJ1-1	NA	14	many	CASIPGTPYTEAFF	TGTGCCAGTATCCCGGGAACGCCTTACACTGAAGCTTTCTTT
TRBV4-1	TRBJ1-2	NA	17	few	CASSQVTLTGTGYGYTF	TGCGCCAGCAGCCAAGTCACCCTAACAGGGACCGGTTATGGCTACACCTTC
TRBV2	TRBJ2-7	NA	14	many	CASSDGGSTYEQYF	TGTGCCAGCAGTGACGGCGGGTCCACCTACGAGCAGTACTTC
TRBV7-2	TRBJ2-4	TRBD2	15	many	CASSSLAGKGNIQYF	TGTGCCAGCAGCTCATTAGCGGGGAAGGGAAACATTCAGTACTTC
TRBV7-9	TRBJ2-2	NA	16	many	CASSPRSGQTTGELFF	TGTGCCAGCAGCCCGCGATCGGGACAAACAACCGGGGAGCTGTTTTTT
TRBV11-2	TRBJ1-6	NA	18	many	CASSLDVGGPRGNSPLHF	TGTGCCAGCAGCTTAGATGTGGGGGGGCCACGAGGCAATTCACCCCTCCACTTT
TRBV29-1	TRBJ1-1	NA	11	many	CSVTRGTEAFF	TGCAGCGTTACGCGGGGCACTGAAGCTTTCTTT
TRBV6-2/TRBV6-3	TRBJ2-2	NA	14	many	CASRDAGFSGELFF	TGTGCCAGCAGGGACGCAGGGTTTTCCGGGGAGCTGTTTTTT
TRBV18	TRBJ1-3	NA	15	few	CASSPPVRSGNTIYF	TGTGCCAGCTCACCACCGGTTCGCTCTGGAAACACCATATATTTT